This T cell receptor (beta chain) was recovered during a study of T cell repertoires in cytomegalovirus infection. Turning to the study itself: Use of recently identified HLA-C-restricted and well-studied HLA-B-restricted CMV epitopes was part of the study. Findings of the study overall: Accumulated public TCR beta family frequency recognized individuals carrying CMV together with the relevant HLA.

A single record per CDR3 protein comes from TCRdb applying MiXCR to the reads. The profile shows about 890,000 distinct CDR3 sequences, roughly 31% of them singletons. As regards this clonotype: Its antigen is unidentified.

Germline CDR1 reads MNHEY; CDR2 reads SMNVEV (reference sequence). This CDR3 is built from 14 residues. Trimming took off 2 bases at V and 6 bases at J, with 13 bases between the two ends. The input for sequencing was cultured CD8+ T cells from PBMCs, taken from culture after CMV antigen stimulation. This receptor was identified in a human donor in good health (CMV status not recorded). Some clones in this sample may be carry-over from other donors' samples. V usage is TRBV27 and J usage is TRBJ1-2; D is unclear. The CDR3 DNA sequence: TGTGCCAGCAGTTTAGTAGGACCCTCCCATGGCTACACCTTC. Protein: CASSLVGPSHGYTF.